This TCR beta chain is from a study of CD8 T cells in ankylosing spondylitis. There are 12 residues in the CDR3. V lost 1 base to trimming and J lost 9 bases, with 8 bases between them. Germline V gene sequence: CDR1 SGHDT, CDR2 YYEEEE. 5'-RACE, quantitative and with molecular barcodes, yielded the TCR beta libraries. TCRdb re-derived calls from the 5' RACE reads in MiXCR, one entry per CDR3 protein. The data show approximately 260,000 distinct CDR3 sequences, around 9.2% seen once. The table lists this clonotype with many counts. The antigen is not known. Whole-study findings and limits: Before this, some motif variants had been reported in reactive arthritis synovial fluid and blood. Those disease-linked clones were CD8+; they were also relatively rare in peripheral blood. Reported data indicate significant enrichment of disease-linked clones within matched ankylosing spondylitis synovial fluid.

The chain employs TRBV5-6 and TRBJ1-5; no clear D. The source material was blood, either unsorted or a sorted T cell fraction (not recorded which). The source is a male donor with ankylosing spondylitis or in good health (not recorded which). CDR3 in DNA: TGTGCCAGCAGCTTGAATGGTGGGCCCCAGCATTTT. It translates to CASSLNGGPQHF. The whole variable domain, filled in from reference TRBV5-6 and TRBJ1-5, reads DAGVTQSPTHLIKTRGQQVTLRCSPKSGHDTVSWYQQALGQGPQFIFQYYEEEERQRGNFPDRFSGHQFPNYSSELNVNALLLGDSALYLCASSLNGGPQHFGDGTRLSIL.